Below, one T cell receptor beta chain is given with its context. Authors' analysis steps: It was from reference gene primer amplification that nucleated cell counts were estimated. The repertoire was sequenced with immunoSEQ multiplex PCR; TCRdb's copy has only in-frame clones and lacks some. V, J and clone size are those of that table, while D and trimming were read from the DNA. The table records about 97,000 clones, around nine tenths of them present only once. The data originate from a study of blood T cell repertoires in COVID-19. Across the whole study: PBMCs, B-cell-depleted T cells, or T cells provided the cDNA or gDNA that made up the material.

Trimming cost V 1 base and J 2 bases; bases outside gene matches: 8. Germline V lookup: CDR1 SGHRS, CDR2 YFSETQ. The CDR3 loop spans 17 amino acids. Sequencing used peripheral blood. This sequence was found in a human donor in a cohort sampled during active COVID-19. This chain links TRBV5-1 with TRBJ2-1; 8 positions match TRBD1. CDR3 loop: CASSLQTGERPYNEQFF. The CDR3 DNA reads TGCGCCAGCAGCTTGCAGACAGGGGAGAGGCCCTACAATGAGCAGTTCTTC.